Here is one T cell receptor (beta chain) with its context. The antigen is not known. Trimming removed 4 bases from V and 6 bases from J, with 9 bases in between. This CDR3 has 13 amino acids. These data belong to a study of T cell repertoires in cytomegalovirus infection. Study results and limitations: Dominant in the ex vivo response were TCR beta clonotypes restricted by HLA-C and specific for CMV. Based on cumulative public TCR beta family frequency, carriers of CMV plus the relevant HLA were identified.

MiXCR, run by TCRdb on the reads, gives a single entry per CDR3 protein. The table has about 330,000 distinct CDR3 sequences, 34% seen once. The J gene is TRBJ2-2, the V gene TRBV12-3 or TRBV12-4; D possibly corresponds to TRBD1 (5 bases). The material was cultured PBMCs, obtained from culture after CMV antigen stimulation. The sequence was obtained from a human donor in good health (CMV status not recorded). Some clones in this sample may be carry-over from other donors' samples. For the CDR3, the DNA is TGTGCCAGCAGTTCACCAGGGTCCGGGGAGCTGTTTTTT. It encodes CASSSPGSGELFF.